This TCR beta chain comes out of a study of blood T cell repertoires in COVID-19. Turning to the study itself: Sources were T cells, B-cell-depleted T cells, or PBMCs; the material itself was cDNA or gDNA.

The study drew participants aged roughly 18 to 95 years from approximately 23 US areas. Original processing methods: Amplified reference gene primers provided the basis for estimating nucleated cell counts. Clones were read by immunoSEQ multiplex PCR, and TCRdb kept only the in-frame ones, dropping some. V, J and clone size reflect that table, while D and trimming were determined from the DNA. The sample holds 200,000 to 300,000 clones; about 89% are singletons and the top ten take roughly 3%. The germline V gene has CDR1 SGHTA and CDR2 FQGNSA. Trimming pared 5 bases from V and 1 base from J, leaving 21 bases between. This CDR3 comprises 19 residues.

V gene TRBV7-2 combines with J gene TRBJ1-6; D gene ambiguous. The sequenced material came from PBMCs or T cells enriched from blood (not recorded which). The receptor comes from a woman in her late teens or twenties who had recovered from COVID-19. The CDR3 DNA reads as TGTGCCAGCAGCCAAGATGGGAGCCCCGATTTGTCCTATAATTCACCCCTCCACTTT. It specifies CASSQDGSPDLSYNSPLHF.